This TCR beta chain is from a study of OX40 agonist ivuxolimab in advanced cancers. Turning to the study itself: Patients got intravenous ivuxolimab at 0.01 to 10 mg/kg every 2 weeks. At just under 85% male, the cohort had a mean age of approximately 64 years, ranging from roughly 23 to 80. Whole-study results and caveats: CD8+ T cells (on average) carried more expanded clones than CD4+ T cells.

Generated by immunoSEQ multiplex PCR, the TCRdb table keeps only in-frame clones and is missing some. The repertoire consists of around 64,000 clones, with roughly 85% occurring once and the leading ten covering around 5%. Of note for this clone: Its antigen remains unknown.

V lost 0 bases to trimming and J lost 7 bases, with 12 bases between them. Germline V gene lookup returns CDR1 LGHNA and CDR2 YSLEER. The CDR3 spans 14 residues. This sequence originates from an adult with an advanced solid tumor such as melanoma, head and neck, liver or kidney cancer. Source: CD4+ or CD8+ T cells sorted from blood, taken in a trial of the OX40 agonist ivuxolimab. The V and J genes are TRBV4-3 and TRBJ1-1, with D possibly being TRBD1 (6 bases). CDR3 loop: CASSQDQQGVEAFF. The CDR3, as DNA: TGCGCCAGCAGCCAAGATCAACAGGGAGTTGAAGCTTTCTTT.